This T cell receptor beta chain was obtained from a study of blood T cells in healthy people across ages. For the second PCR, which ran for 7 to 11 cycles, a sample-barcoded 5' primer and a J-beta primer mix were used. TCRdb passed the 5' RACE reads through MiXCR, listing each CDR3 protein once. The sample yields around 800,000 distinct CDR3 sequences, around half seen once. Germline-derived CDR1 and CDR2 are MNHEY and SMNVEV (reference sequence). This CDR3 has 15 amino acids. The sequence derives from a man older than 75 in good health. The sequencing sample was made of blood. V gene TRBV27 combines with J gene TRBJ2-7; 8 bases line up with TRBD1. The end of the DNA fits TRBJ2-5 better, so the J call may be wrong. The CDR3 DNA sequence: TGTGCCAGCAGAGGCTTACAGGGGGTCGGAGAGACCCAGTACTTC. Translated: CASRGLQGVGETQYF.